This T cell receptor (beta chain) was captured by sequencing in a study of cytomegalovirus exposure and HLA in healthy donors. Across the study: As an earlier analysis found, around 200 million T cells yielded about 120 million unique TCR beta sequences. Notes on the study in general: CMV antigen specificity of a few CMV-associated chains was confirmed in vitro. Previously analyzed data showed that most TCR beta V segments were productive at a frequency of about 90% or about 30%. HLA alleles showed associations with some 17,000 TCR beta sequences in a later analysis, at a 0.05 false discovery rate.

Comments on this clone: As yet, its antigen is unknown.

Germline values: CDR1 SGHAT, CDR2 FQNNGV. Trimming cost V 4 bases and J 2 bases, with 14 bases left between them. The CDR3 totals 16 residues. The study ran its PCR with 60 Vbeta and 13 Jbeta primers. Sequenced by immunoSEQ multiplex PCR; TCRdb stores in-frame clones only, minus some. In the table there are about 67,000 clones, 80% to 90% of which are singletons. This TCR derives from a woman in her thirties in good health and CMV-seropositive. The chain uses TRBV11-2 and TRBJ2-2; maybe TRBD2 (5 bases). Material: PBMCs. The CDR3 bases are TGTGCCAGCAGCTCCCGAGCGGAGAGCAACACCGGGGAGCTGTTTTTT. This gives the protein CASSSRAESNTGELFF.